This T cell receptor beta chain was obtained from a study of shared clonotypes between healthy human individuals. The method was immunoSEQ multiplex PCR; TCRdb's version includes in-frame clones alone and lacks a portion of them. The data show more than 600,000 clones, with just over 90% seen just once and approximately 24% held by the top ten. Naive CD8 cells lacked CD45RO and underwent positive selection for CCR7, leaving out terminally differentiated effector memory CD45RA+ cells. Germline V lookup: CDR1 MNHEY, CDR2 SVGAGI. This CDR3 is 15 amino acids long. Trimming removed 4 bases at V and 5 bases at J, with 15 bases between.

Source material: naive CD8+ T cells sorted from blood. V gene TRBV6-5 combines with J gene TRBJ2-1, with unresolved D. The origin of this receptor is a man aged 30 to 45 in good health. The CDR3 bases are TGTGCCAGCAGTTTAAGCAGTCCGAAGGACAATGAGCAGTTCTTC. It translates to CASSLSSPKDNEQFF.